The 11 T cell receptor beta chains below come from one sample, sequenced in a study of shared clonotypes between healthy human individuals. The repertoire was sequenced with immunoSEQ multiplex PCR; TCRdb's copy has only in-frame clones and lacks some. This table has about a million clones, approximately 80% appearing once. The specimen was memory CD4+ T cells from PBMCs. Sample subset: CD45RA-negative fraction. The receptors stem from a man younger than 30 in good health. Some clones in this sample may be carry-over from other donors' samples.

This rearrangement joins TRBV6-1 to TRBJ2-7; 8 bases match TRBD1. Germline loops: CDR1 MNHNS, CDR2 SASEGT. The CDR3 has 13 amino acids. The junction had 2 bases not matched to a gene; V was cut back by 7 bases and J by 0 bases. The CDR3 nucleotides are TGTGCCAGCAACAGGGGGAGCTCCTACGAGCAGTACTTC. Translated: CASNRGSSYEQYF.

A single count supports this clone. V is TRBV7-2 and J is TRBJ1-2, with TRBD1 matching 8 bases. CDR3 size: 13 residues. The V and J ends lost 4 bases and 8 bases, in that order; junction bases with no gene match: 6. The germline V gene encodes CDR1 SGHTA and CDR2 FQGNSA. The CDR3 nucleotides are TGTGCCAGCAGCTCGTACAGGGGGGACGGCTACACCTTC. Its protein product is CASSSYRGDGYTF.

The chain couples TRBV10-3 to TRBJ1-1, with TRBD1 as a possible D gene (6 bases). The V end lost 6 bases, the J end lost 3 bases, and 17 bases lay between the germline ends. CDR1 and CDR2 from the germline V gene are ENHRY and SYGVKD. This CDR3 comprises 15 residues. This CDR3 reads CAISRSGAKDTEAFF. The CDR3 DNA sequence: TGTGCCATCAGCCGATCGGGGGCCAAGGACACTGAAGCTTTCTTT.

This sequence joins TRBV6-5 and TRBJ2-7; no reliable D call. The CDR3 length is 13 residues. Germline CDR1 and CDR2: MNHEY and SVGAGI. Trimming stripped 2 bases from V and 0 bases from J, with 5 bases between. The CDR3, as DNA: TGTGCCAGCAGTTACAGGGACTCCTACGAGCAGTACTTC. Translating it yields CASSYRDSYEQYF.

With regard to this clone: Just one base apart from a much larger clone, this may be a read error. This rearrangement joins TRBV7-9 to TRBJ2-5, with D uncertain. Germline CDR1 reads SEHNR; CDR2 reads FQNEAQ (reference sequence). V dropped 5 bases and J dropped 2 bases, with 15 bases sitting between them. This CDR3 has 15 residues. The DNA of the CDR3 is TGTGCCAGCAGCCAAGATTTGGCCAGGCAAGAGACCCAGTACTTC. It encodes CASSQDLARQETQYF.

The V call is TRBV7-9, the J call TRBJ2-1; D gene uncertain. The germline V gene encodes CDR1 SEHNR and CDR2 FQNEAQ (reference sequence). The CDR3 runs 13 residues. Between the trimmed V and J ends, which lost 3 bases and 7 bases, there was a span of 10 bases. As DNA, the CDR3 is TGTGCCAGCAGCTTCGTCATGCGGAATGAGCAGTTCTTC. This encodes CASSFVMRNEQFF.

The V call is TRBV6-1, the J call TRBJ2-5; 13 bases fit TRBD2. J was trimmed by 11 bases and V by 0 bases; bases with no gene match: 15. Germline loops: CDR1 MNHNS, CDR2 SASEGT. The CDR3 has 18 amino acids. The chain's CDR3 is CASSEARGGLAGYGEQYF. The CDR3 nucleotides read TGTGCCAGCAGTGAAGCGCGGGGGGGACTAGCGGGATATGGGGAGCAGTACTTC.

This clone was counted many times. The chain uses TRBV2 and TRBJ1-2; unclear D gene. The CDR3 runs 13 residues. Germline V CDR1 and CDR2: SNHLY, FYNNEI. Deletions cut 6 bases from V and 4 bases from J, with 12 bases between. The CDR3 nucleotides are TGTGCCAGCAGCGACCGGGCCCTCTATGGCTACACCTTC. It encodes CASSDRALYGYTF.

The rearrangement uses TRBV9 and TRBJ1-5; D uncertain. Per germline, CDR1 SGDLS and CDR2 YYNGEE. Trimming cost V 5 bases and J 2 bases, with 14 bases left between them. CDR3 length: 15 amino acids. CDR3 sequence reads: CASSPNGLGNQPQHF. The CDR3 region has the DNA TGTGCCAGCAGTCCTAACGGACTGGGCAATCAGCCCCAGCATTTT. The whole variable domain, remainder taken from reference TRBV9 and TRBJ1-5, is DSGVTQTPKHLITATGQRVTLRCSPRSGDLSVYWYQQSLDQGLQFLIQYYNGEERAKGNILERFSAQQFPDLHSELNLSSLELGDSALYFCASSPNGLGNQPQHFGDGTRLSIL.

DNA of the CDR3: TGCGCCAGCAGCTTGGTGGAGGCAGATACGCAGTATTTT. Amino acid sequence: CASSLVEADTQYF. V gene TRBV5-1 combines with J gene TRBJ2-3; a possible D gene is TRBD2 (5 bases). V shed 0 bases and J shed 4 bases, with 6 bases lying between them. CDR1 and CDR2 (germline): SGHRS, YFSETQ. The CDR3 is 13 amino acids.

There are a few counts of this clone. The genes are TRBV7-2 and TRBJ2-7; 7 bases fit TRBD1. This CDR3 has 13 residues. The junction had 7 bases not matched to a gene; V was cut back by 5 bases and J by 6 bases. CDR1 is SGHTA and CDR2 is FQGNSA in the germline V gene. DNA for the CDR3: TGTGCCAGCAGCCAAGACACAGGGGCCGAGCAGTACTTC. This encodes CASSQDTGAEQYF.